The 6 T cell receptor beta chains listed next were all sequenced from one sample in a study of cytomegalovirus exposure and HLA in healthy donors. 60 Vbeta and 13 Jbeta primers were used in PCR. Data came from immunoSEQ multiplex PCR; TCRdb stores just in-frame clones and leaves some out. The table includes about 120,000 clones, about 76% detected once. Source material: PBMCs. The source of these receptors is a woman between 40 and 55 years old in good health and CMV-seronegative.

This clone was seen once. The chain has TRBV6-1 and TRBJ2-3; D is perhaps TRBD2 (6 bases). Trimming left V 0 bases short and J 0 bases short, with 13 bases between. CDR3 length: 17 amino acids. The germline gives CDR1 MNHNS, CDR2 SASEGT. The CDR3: CASSEALYGGSTDTQYF. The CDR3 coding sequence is TGTGCCAGCAGTGAAGCGCTCTACGGGGGTAGCACAGATACGCAGTATTTT.

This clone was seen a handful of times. CDR3 nucleotides: TGCGCCAGCAGTCCGTCCCAAGCGGGGGAGTCGTACGAGCAGTACTTC. Translating gives CASSPSQAGESYEQYF. The J gene is TRBJ2-7, the V gene TRBV4-1; 8 bases line up with TRBD2. V shed 6 bases and J 4 bases; nucleotides not matched to a gene: 14. Germline CDR1 and CDR2: MGHRA and YSYEKL. The length of the CDR3 is 16 residues.

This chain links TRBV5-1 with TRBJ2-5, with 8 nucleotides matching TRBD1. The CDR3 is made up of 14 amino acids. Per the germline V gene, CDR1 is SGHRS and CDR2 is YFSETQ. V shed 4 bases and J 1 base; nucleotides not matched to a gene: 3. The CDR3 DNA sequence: TGCGCCAGCAGCCCTCAGGGGGCCCAAGAGACCCAGTACTTC. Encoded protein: CASSPQGAQETQYF.

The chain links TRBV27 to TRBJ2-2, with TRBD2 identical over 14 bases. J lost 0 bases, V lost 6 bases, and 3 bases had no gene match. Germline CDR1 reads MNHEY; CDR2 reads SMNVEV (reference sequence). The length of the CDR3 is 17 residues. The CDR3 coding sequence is TGTGCCAGCAGGCGGACTAGCGGGGGGACGAACACCGGGGAGCTGTTTTTT. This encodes CASRRTSGGTNTGELFF.

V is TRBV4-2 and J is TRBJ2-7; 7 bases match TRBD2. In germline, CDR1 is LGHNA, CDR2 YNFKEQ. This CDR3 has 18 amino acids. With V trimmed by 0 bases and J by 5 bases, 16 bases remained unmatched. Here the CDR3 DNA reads TGTGCCAGCAGCCAAGATCTAGTAAGGGCTAGCGGTACGAACGAGCAGTACTTC. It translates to CASSQDLVRASGTNEQYF.

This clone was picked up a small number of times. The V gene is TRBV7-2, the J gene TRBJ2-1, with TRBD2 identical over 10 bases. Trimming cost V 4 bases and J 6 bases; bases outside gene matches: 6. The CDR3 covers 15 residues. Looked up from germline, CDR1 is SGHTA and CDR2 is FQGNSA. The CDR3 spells CASSSLAGAFNEQFF. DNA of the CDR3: TGTGCCAGCAGCTCCCTAGCGGGAGCCTTCAATGAGCAGTTCTTC.